This T cell receptor (beta chain) was captured in a study of OX40 agonist ivuxolimab in advanced cancers. Study background: The patients received ivuxolimab by intravenous route every 2 weeks at 0.01 to 10 mg/kg. Of the patients, three showed partial responses, one with hepatocellular carcinoma and two with cutaneous melanoma. Aged roughly 23 to 80 with a mean of about 63 years, they were 75% to 85% male.

Whole-study findings and limits: At 0.1 to 3.0 mg/kg and by week 6, CD4+ and CD8+ T cells in the blood had expanded clonally.

Trimming cost V 7 bases and J 9 bases, with 25 bases left between them. The length of the CDR3 is 17 residues. Per the germline V gene, CDR1 is MNHEY and CDR2 is SMNVEV (reference sequence). Produced via immunoSEQ multiplex PCR; TCRdb's table is partial and in-frame only. The table includes about 76,000 clones, roughly 85% detected once. Regarding this clone: The target antigen is unknown.

The rearrangement joins TRBV27 to TRBJ1-6, with D possibly being TRBD1 (5 bases). The sequence was obtained from an adult with an advanced solid tumor such as melanoma, head and neck, liver or kidney cancer. The source was CD4+ or CD8+ T cells sorted from blood, collected in a trial of the OX40 agonist ivuxolimab. This CDR3 reads CASMARTRYQGPSPLHF. The CDR3 DNA reads TGTGCCAGCATGGCTCGGACACGCTACCAGGGACCTTCACCCCTCCACTTT.